Reported below is one TCR beta chain. It has no known antigen specificity. It has no much larger one-base neighbor in the sample; base qualities were not kept. TCRbeta CDR3 regions were amplified from genomic DNA by means of the immunoSEQ Assay, a bias-controlled multiplex PCR. As for the original processing: The number of nucleated cells in each sample was estimated by amplification of reference gene primers within the assay. To quantify the absolute abundance of each unique TCRbeta CDR3 rearrangement, sequence reads were collapsed and filtered. Productive Simpson clonality was computed per sample as the square root of Simpson's diversity index over productive rearrangements. Imported from immuneACCESS, the table was reduced by TCRdb to in-frame sequences with V and J called. These copies leave out some clones; in studies compared against another copy, an unresolved V gene accounts for under half, and the cause of the remainder is not known. That table is the source of V, J and clone size, and D and trimming were worked out from the DNA. The sample table shows about 250,000 clones, and 80% to 90% are seen once. The ten largest clones capture roughly 4.8% of the sample.

This sample stems from a study of blood T cell repertoires in COVID-19 (dated by TCRdb to the early 2020s). Study-level background: Collaborator samples came from the United States, Italy and Spain and covered acute and convalescent phases of COVID-19. The prospective study material was composed of cDNA or gDNA derived from T cells, B-cell-depleted T cells, or PBMCs. Deeply sampled blood TCRbeta repertoires from subjects exposed to, actively infected with, or recovered from COVID-19 were included in the dataset. The repertoires were released in a freely available public database meant as a resource for research on the immune response to SARS-CoV-2. Samples came from the ongoing ImmuneRACE study (first 160 participants) plus 1,254 subjects from 6 global collaborators. The sample metadata nearly always contained a de-identified subject ID, COVID-19 status, age in years and sex. HLA class I and class II types, where available, came from metadata supplied by the sample provider rather than from assay-based typing.

Samples from volunteer blood donors who had recovered from COVID-19 were contributed by a second Seattle source. The collaborating institutions used their own protocols to collect whole blood in K2EDTA tubes. Collaborator samples were shipped for TCRbeta analysis as frozen whole blood, isolated PBMCs, or DNA extracted from either sample type. What the authors observed across the whole study: The amount of clinical and demographic metadata varied by source and participant and was provided uncurated.

The TCR sequence derives from a woman between 40 and 50 years old who had recovered from COVID-19. The source material was peripheral blood.

The CDR3 region: CAISDPGLAGRHTGELFF. At the DNA level, the sequence is TGTGCCATCAGTGATCCCGGACTAGCGGGTAGACACACCGGGGAGCTGTTTTTT. Recombination joined TRBV10-3 with TRBJ2-2; 11 bases in the junction line up with TRBD2. The CDR3 measures 18 amino acids from cysteine to phenylalanine. Only the CDR3 part of the read is kept: 54 bases, read in frame from the first base. For CDR1 and CDR2, the germline V gene lists ENHRY and SYGVKD. At the junction V is shortened by 3 bases and J by 3 bases; bases outside the gene matches: 9.